The clone carrying this T cell receptor (beta chain) was found a few times. The target antigen is unknown. Germline CDR1 reads DFQATT; CDR2 reads SNEGSKA (reference sequence). Trimming at V came to 6 bases and at J to 4 bases, leaving 5 bases not matched to a gene. The CDR3 extends over 14 amino acids. It was 5'RACE with constant-segment primers that produced the TCR alpha and TCR beta cDNA libraries, which carried sample barcodes and UMIs. TCRdb called the 5' RACE reads again in MiXCR, with one record for every CDR3 protein. This table has hundreds of thousands of distinct CDR3 sequences, roughly 18% appearing once. This entry is derived from a study of T-cell memory formation after mild COVID-19. Study-level points and caveats: CD4+ clones that contracted lay mainly in CM and EM; CD8+ ones lay in EMRA.

The chain employs TRBV20-1 and TRBJ2-3, with TRBD2 matching over 12 bases. This receptor was obtained from an adult woman who had mild COVID-19 (a few samples of this study predate the infection). Cell type and time point are not known. Sequencing used PBMCs or a T cell subset sorted from them (not recorded which). CDR3 protein: CSALAGGRADTQYF. In DNA form, the CDR3 reads TGCAGTGCCCTAGCGGGAGGGAGAGCAGATACGCAGTATTTT.